Only a few counts were recorded for the clone carrying this TCR beta chain. V was shortened by 5 bases and J by 1 base, with 12 bases between the two germline ends. CDR1 SGHTA and CDR2 FQGNSA come from the germline V gene. CDR3 length equals 14 residues. The record originates from a study of T cells in Graves' hyperthyroidism and ophthalmopathy. Overall study: Peripheral blood was acquired at first diagnosis, ahead of any therapy whatsoever.

Template material for amplifying TCR beta CDR3 regions consisted of RNA transcripts. A set of HTBI primers served as the primers for a first-round RT-PCR of the TCR CDR3. TCRdb reanalysed the multiplex PCR reads using MiXCR and keeps one entry per CDR3 protein. The table has about half a million distinct CDR3 sequences, about 20% seen once; the top ten hold approximately 54%. The sequenced sample was blood. The chain has TRBV7-2 and TRBJ2-7; tentatively, D is TRBD1 (5 bases). This sequence was found in a woman in her 70s with Graves' ophthalmopathy. CDR3 residues: CASSGAAASYEQYF. The CDR3 bases are TGTGCCAGCAGCGGGGCCGCAGCTTCCTACGAGCAGTACTTC. The variable domain in full, completed from reference TRBV7-2 and TRBJ2-7, reads GAGVSQSPSNKVTEKGKDVELRCDPISGHTALYWYRQSLGQGLEFLIYFQGNSAPDKSGLPSDRFSAERTGGSVSTLTIQRTQQEDSAVYLCASSGAAASYEQYFGPGTRLTVT.